The entry below gives a single T cell receptor beta chain sequence along with its context. Its antigen is not identified. The germline V and J ends were trimmed by 4 bases and 8 bases, with 21 bases remaining between them. The germline CDR1 and CDR2 sequences are SGHRS and YFSETQ. This CDR3 has 15 residues. This record comes from a study of T cell repertoires in cytomegalovirus infection. For the study at large: CMV epitopes in the study were HLA-C-restricted (recently identified) and HLA-B-restricted (well studied). Evidence of both CMV infection and a matching HLA type came from public TCR beta signatures.

TCRdb called the reads again in MiXCR, with one record for every CDR3 protein. The sample shows roughly 310,000 distinct CDR3 sequences, 29% of them seen only once. The study's findings and limits: HLA-C-restricted CMV clonotypes gave the most frequent clonotype in two of eight donors. Totalled public TCR beta family frequency picked out people who carried CMV plus the relevant HLA.

The sequencing used cultured PBMCs, collected from culture after CMV antigen stimulation. The chain recombines TRBV5-1 with TRBJ1-2; TRBD1 is a possible D gene (6 bases). This clonotype originated in a human donor in good health (CMV status not recorded). Some clones in this sample may be carry-over from other donors' samples. CDR3 nucleotides: TGCGCCAGCAGCCCTAGTGACAGGCGAACGGGAGGCTACACCTTC. Residues: CASSPSDRRTGGYTF.